This TCR beta chain comes out of a study of technical replicates of blood from a few donors. CDR3 length: 13 amino acids. V dropped 6 bases and J dropped 5 bases, with 11 bases sitting between them. In germline, CDR1 is MNHNY, CDR2 SVGAGI (reference sequence). Clones were read by immunoSEQ multiplex PCR, and TCRdb kept only the in-frame ones, dropping some. In the table there are over 85,000 clones, approximately 95% of which are singletons. The clonotype was recovered from a human donor in good health. What was sequenced was T cells isolated from PBMCs. The chain has TRBV6-6 and TRBJ1-5; tentatively, D is TRBD1 (6 bases). CDR3 sequence: CASRDNRDQPQHF. For the CDR3, the DNA is TGTGCCAGCAGAGACAACAGGGATCAGCCCCAGCATTTT.